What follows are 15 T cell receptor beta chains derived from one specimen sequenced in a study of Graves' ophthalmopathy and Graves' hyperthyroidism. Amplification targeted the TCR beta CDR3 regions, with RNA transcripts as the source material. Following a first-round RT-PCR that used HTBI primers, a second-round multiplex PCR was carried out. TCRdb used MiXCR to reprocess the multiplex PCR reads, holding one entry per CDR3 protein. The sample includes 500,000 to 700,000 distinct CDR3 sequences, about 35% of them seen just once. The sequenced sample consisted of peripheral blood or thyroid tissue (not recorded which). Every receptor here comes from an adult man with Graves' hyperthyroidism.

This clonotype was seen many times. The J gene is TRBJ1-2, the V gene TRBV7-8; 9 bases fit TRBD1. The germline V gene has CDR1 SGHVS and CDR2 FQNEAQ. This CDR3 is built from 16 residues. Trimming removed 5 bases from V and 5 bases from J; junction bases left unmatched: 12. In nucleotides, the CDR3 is TGTGCCAGCAGCCAGGATGGGACAGGGATTTTGTATGGCTACACCTTC. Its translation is CASSQDGTGILYGYTF.

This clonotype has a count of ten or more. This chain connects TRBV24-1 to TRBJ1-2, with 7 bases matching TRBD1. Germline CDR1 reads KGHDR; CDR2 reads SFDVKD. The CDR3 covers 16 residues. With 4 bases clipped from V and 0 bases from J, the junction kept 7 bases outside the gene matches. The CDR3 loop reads CATSDAGQPTNYGYTF. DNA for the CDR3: TGTGCCACCAGTGACGCGGGACAGCCAACTAACTATGGCTACACCTTC.

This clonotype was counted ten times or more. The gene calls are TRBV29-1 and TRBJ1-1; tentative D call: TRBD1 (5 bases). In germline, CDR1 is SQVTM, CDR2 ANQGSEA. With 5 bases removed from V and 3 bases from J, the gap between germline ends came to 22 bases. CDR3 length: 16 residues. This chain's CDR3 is CSVWFRRGRVDTEAFF. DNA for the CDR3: TGCAGCGTTTGGTTTAGGAGGGGACGGGTGGACACTGAAGCTTTCTTT.

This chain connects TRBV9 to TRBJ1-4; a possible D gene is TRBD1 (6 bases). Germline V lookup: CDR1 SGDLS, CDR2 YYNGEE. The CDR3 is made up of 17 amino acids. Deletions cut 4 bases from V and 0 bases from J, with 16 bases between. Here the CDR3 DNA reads TGTGCCAGCAGCTTAGGGGGAAACGAGGCAACTAATGAAAAACTGTTTTTT. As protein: CASSLGGNEATNEKLFF.

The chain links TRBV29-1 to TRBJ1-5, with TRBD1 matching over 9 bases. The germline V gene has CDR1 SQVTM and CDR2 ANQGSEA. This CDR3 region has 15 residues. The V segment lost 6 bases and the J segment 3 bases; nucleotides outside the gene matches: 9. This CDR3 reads CSVGQGPGDNQPQHF. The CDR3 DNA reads TGCAGCGTCGGACAGGGGCCAGGTGACAATCAGCCCCAGCATTTT.

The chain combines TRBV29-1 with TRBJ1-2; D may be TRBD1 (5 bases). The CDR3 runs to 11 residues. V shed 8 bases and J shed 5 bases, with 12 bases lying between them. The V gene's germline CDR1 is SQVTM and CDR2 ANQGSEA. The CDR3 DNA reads TGCAGCAGTTTCCAGGGTTATGGCTACACCTTC. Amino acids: CSSFQGYGYTF.

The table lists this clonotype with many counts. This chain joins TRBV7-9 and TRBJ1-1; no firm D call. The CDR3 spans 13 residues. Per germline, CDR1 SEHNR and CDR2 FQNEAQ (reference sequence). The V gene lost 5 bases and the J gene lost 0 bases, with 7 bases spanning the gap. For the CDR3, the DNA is TGTGCCAGCAGCGACCATCTGAACACTGAAGCTTTCTTT. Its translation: CASSDHLNTEAFF.

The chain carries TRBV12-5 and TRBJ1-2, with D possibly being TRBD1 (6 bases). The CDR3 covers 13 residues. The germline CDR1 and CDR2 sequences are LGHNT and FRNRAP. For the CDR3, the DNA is TGTGCCAGCTTACTACAGGGTTTGGCTGGCTACACCTTC. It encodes CASLLQGLAGYTF.

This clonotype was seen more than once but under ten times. The CDR3 sequence is CASSQDAQGIYEQYF. CDR3 bases: TGTGCCAGCAGCCAAGATGCGCAGGGGATCTACGAGCAGTACTTC. The rearrangement joins TRBV9 to TRBJ2-7, with D possibly matching TRBD1 (6 bases). The V end was cut by 4 bases, the J end by 3 bases, with 17 bases between. The CDR3 is 15 amino acids. Germline V gene sequence: CDR1 SGDLS, CDR2 YYNGEE.

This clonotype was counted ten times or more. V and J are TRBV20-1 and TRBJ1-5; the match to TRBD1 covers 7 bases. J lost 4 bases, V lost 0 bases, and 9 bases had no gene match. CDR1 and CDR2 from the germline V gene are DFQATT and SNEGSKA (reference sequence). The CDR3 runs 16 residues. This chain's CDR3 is CSARDIQGGQNQPQHF. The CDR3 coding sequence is TGCAGTGCTAGAGATATTCAGGGGGGACAGAATCAGCCCCAGCATTTT.

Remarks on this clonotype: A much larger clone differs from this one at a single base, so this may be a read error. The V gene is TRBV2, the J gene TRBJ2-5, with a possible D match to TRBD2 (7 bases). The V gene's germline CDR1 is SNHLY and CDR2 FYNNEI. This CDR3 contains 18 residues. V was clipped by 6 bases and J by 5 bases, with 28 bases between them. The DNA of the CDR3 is TGTGCCAGCAGCTTAGGCCCACCGGGAGGAGGGGGGGGCGAGACCCAGTACTTC. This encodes CASSLGPPGGGGGETQYF.

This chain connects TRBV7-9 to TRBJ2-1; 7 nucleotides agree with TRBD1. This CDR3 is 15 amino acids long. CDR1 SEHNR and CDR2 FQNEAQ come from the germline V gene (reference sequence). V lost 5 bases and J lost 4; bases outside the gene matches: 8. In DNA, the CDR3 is TGTGCCAGCAGCAGCGACAGGGACCGGTACAATGAGCAGTTCTTC. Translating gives CASSSDRDRYNEQFF.

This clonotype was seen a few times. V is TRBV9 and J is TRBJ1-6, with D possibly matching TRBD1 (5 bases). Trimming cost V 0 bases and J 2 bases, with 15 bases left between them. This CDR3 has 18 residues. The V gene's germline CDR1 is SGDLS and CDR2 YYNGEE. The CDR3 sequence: CASSVGGAGEAYNSPLHF. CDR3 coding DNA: TGTGCCAGCAGCGTAGGGGGCGCGGGGGAGGCCTATAATTCACCCCTCCACTTT.

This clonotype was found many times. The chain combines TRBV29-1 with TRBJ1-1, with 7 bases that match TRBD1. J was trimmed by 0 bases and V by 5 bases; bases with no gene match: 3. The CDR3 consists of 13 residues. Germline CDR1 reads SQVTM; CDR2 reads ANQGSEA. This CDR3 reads CSVKGGLNTEAFF. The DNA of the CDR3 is TGCAGCGTTAAAGGGGGCTTGAACACTGAAGCTTTCTTT.

The CDR3 spells CSVRDRGYNEQYF. The CDR3 DNA follows: TGCAGCGTTCGGGACAGGGGGTACAACGAGCAGTACTTC. The chain couples TRBV29-1 to TRBJ2-7; the match to TRBD1 covers 11 bases. Germline CDR1 reads SQVTM; CDR2 reads ANQGSEA. The CDR3 has 13 residues. V lost 5 bases to trimming and J lost 5 bases; unmatched junction nucleotides: 5.